These 30 T cell receptor beta chains came from one sample sequenced in a study of T-cell reconstitution after alpha-beta-depleted transplantation in children. Preparing the TCRbeta library involved the use of unique molecular identifiers. MiXCR, applied by TCRdb to the PCR reads, yields one record per CDR3 protein. The repertoire holds just over 950,000 distinct CDR3 sequences, about 29% seen once, with 28% in the top ten. Material: PBMCs, mostly from graft donor cells, obtained 360 days after TCRalphabeta/CD19-depleted stem cell transplant. The receptors were sampled from a boy less than two years old who had a stem cell transplant for SCID, so the T cells may come from the graft donor.

This clonotype has at least ten counts. J is TRBJ2-5 and V is TRBV18, with D perhaps being TRBD1 or TRBD2 (5 bases each). The germline gives CDR1 KGHSH, CDR2 LQKENI. Trimming shortened V by 2 bases and J by 3 bases, and 7 bases separated the two germline ends. The length of the CDR3 is 13 residues. CDR3 bases: TGTGCCAGCTCACCAGGGACGAAAGAGACCCAGTACTTC. Its protein product is CASSPGTKETQYF.

The J gene is TRBJ2-7, the V gene TRBV5-1; no reliable D call. CDR1 is SGHRS and CDR2 is YFSETQ in the germline V gene. The CDR3 consists of 12 residues. Deletions cut 0 bases from V and 4 bases from J, with 5 bases between. DNA for the CDR3: TGCGCCAGCAGCTTGGATGGTTACGAGCAGTACGTC. This codes for CASSLDGYEQYV.

CDR3 in DNA: TGTGCCAGCAGCTTGGCAGTCAAACAGGGAGTATCCAAAAACATTCAGTACTTC. It yields the protein CASSLAVKQGVSKNIQYF. The rearrangement links TRBV5-5 to TRBJ2-4; D possibly corresponds to TRBD1 (6 bases). Germline V gene lookup returns CDR1 SGHKS and CDR2 YYEKEE (reference sequence). V dropped 0 bases and J dropped 2 bases, with 18 bases sitting between them. CDR3 length: 18 residues.

V and J are TRBV12-3 or TRBV12-4 and TRBJ2-1, with 14 bases aligning to TRBD2. With V trimmed by 8 bases and J by 0 bases, 3 bases remained unmatched. This CDR3 contains 16 residues. CDR3 bases: TGTGCCAGCCAGGGACTAGCGGGGGCCTCCTACAATGAGCAGTTCTTC. Protein: CASQGLAGASYNEQFF.

The chain recombines TRBV5-1 with TRBJ2-5; D is uncertain. Trimming removed 1 base at V and 2 bases at J, with 9 bases between. The CDR3 loop spans 14 amino acids. Germline V lookup: CDR1 SGHRS, CDR2 YFSETQ. In nucleotides, the CDR3 is TGCGCCAGCAGCTTGACGGCGGCACAAGAGACCCAGTACTTC. Translation: CASSLTAAQETQYF.

J is TRBJ2-2 and V is TRBV7-3; tentatively, D is TRBD2 (6 bases). The CDR3 consists of 16 residues. V was clipped by 1 base and J by 0 bases, with 9 bases between them. The V gene's germline CDR1 is SGHTA and CDR2 FQGTGA. The CDR3 reads CASSLSREANTGELFF. The CDR3 DNA is TGTGCCAGCAGCTTAAGCAGGGAGGCGAACACCGGGGAGCTGTTTTTT.

The CDR3 protein is CASSSQQTSTDTQYF. CDR3 coding DNA: TGCGCCAGCAGCTCGCAACAGACTAGCACAGATACGCAGTATTTT. The chain carries TRBV5-1 and TRBJ2-3; D gene unclear. The CDR3 is 15 residues long. Trimming took off 3 bases at V and 0 bases at J, with 11 bases between the two ends. Germline CDR1 reads SGHRS; CDR2 reads YFSETQ.

This clonotype was detected only a few times. The J gene is TRBJ1-1, the V gene TRBV5-1; 7 positions match TRBD1. The germline V gene has CDR1 SGHRS and CDR2 YFSETQ. The CDR3 covers 14 residues. After removal of 4 bases from V and 6 bases from J, the junction contained 9 bases not matched to a gene. The CDR3 spells CASSTRQGGAEAFF. DNA of the CDR3: TGCGCCAGCAGCACCCGACAGGGAGGGGCTGAAGCTTTCTTT.

This chain's CDR3 is CASSFGGARNEQYF. In DNA form, the CDR3 reads TGTGCCAGCAGTTTCGGGGGGGCTCGGAACGAGCAGTACTTC. The chain carries TRBV28 and TRBJ2-7; 8 nucleotides match TRBD2. The CDR3 is 14 amino acids. Per germline, CDR1 MDHEN and CDR2 SYDVKM. Trimming removed 3 bases from V and 5 bases from J; junction bases left unmatched: 6.

The chain links TRBV24-1 to TRBJ2-7; 10 nucleotides align to TRBD1. This CDR3 has 15 amino acids. Germline V gene lookup returns CDR1 KGHDR and CDR2 SFDVKD. The J segment lost 3 bases and the V segment lost 6 bases, leaving 7 bases of the junction unmatched. The DNA of the CDR3 is TGTGCCACCAGTTCGGGGACAGGGGCATTCTACGAGCAGTACTTC. This encodes CATSSGTGAFYEQYF.

The rearrangement links TRBV28 to TRBJ1-3; possibly TRBD1 for D (6 bases). CDR3 length: 17 amino acids. CDR1 and CDR2 (germline): MDHEN, SYDVKM. The germline V and J ends were trimmed by 7 bases and 1 base, with 20 bases remaining between them. This CDR3 is CASNPYGGGRSGNTIYF. CDR3 bases: TGTGCCAGCAATCCGTATGGCGGGGGGCGGTCTGGAAACACCATATATTTT.

In this sample, this clonotype turned up a few times. The chain recombines TRBV3-1 with TRBJ2-7, with D perhaps matching TRBD2 (7 bases). The V and J ends lost 1 base and 2 bases respectively, with 12 bases between them. The CDR3 has 15 residues. CDR1 and CDR2 (germline): LGHDT, YNNKEL (reference sequence). CDR3 bases: TGTGCCAGCAGCCAAGCGGGGGGCCGTACCTACGAGCAGTACTTC. It specifies CASSQAGGRTYEQYF.

This clonotype was seen a handful of times. V gene TRBV28 combines with J gene TRBJ2-5; 10 nucleotides align to TRBD2. CDR3 size: 16 residues. CDR1 and CDR2 (germline): MDHEN, SYDVKM. The V segment lost 2 bases and the J segment 5 bases; nucleotides outside the gene matches: 8. CDR3 sequence (DNA): TGTGCCAGCAGTTTAAGCGGGAGGGCCGGTAGGGAGACCCAGTACTTC. Translated, it gives CASSLSGRAGRETQYF.

This clonotype was detected a few times. CDR3 loop: CASSYDGQATDTQYF. In nucleotides, the CDR3 is TGTGCCAGCAGTTATGACGGACAGGCCACAGATACGCAGTATTTT. V usage is TRBV6-5 and J usage is TRBJ2-3; 7 nucleotides line up with TRBD1. In germline, CDR1 is MNHEY, CDR2 SVGAGI. J lost 2 bases, V lost 3 bases, and 5 bases had no gene match. This CDR3 has 15 residues.

This clonotype was seen ten or more times. The gene calls are TRBV4-3 and TRBJ2-3; TRBD1 is a possible D gene (6 bases). The CDR3 is made up of 15 amino acids. From germline, CDR1 is LGHNA and CDR2 YSLEER. Trimming took off 0 bases at V and 1 base at J, with 8 bases between the two ends. The CDR3 DNA follows: TGCGCCAGCAGCCAAGACTGGGGGCGCACAGATACGCAGTATTTT. Protein product: CASSQDWGRTDTQYF.

This clonotype was counted a few times. The genes are TRBV6-1 and TRBJ2-1; 9 bases align to TRBD1. CDR3 length: 15 residues. The ends lost 6 bases at V and 4 bases at J; junction bases unmatched: 7. Germline V gene lookup returns CDR1 MNHNS and CDR2 SASEGT. CDR3 nucleotide sequence: TGTGCCAGCAGGGAGGACAGGGGTGTGTACAATGAGCAGTTCTTC. It translates to CASREDRGVYNEQFF.

The chain employs TRBV15 and TRBJ2-3, with a weak D call TRBD2 (6 bases). The V end was cut by 2 bases, the J end by 1 base, with 16 bases between. The CDR3 loop spans 17 amino acids. Germline CDR1 reads LNHNV; CDR2 reads YYDKDF (reference sequence). The DNA for the CDR3 is TGTGCCACCAGCAGACGCCTAACTAGCAAGGGCACAGATACGCAGTATTTT. Translating it yields CATSRRLTSKGTDTQYF.

This sequence joins TRBV4-2 and TRBJ2-2, with 9 bases identical to TRBD2. J lost 5 bases, V lost 1 base, and 8 bases had no gene match. Germline CDR1 and CDR2: LGHNA and YNFKEQ. The CDR3 is made up of 17 amino acids. CDR3 amino acids: CASSQAGRLAGTGELFF. For the CDR3, the DNA is TGTGCCAGCAGCCAAGCAGGGCGGCTAGCGGGGACCGGGGAGCTGTTTTTT.

Turning to this clonotype: At one end, the junction sequence differs from germline, possibly due to a read error. This chain connects TRBV10-3 to TRBJ2-7; 8 positions match TRBD1. Per germline, CDR1 ENHRY and CDR2 SYGVKD. The CDR3 is 13 amino acids. CDR3: CAISEKGQDEEYF. CDR3 DNA: TGTGCCATCAGTGAGAAGGGACAGGACGAGGAGTACTTC.

This chain uses TRBV6-5 with TRBJ1-1, with 9 bases aligning to TRBD1. J lost 0 bases, V lost 0 bases, and 5 bases had no gene match. Germline V gene sequence: CDR1 MNHEY, CDR2 SVGAGI. This CDR3 comprises 17 residues. The CDR3 loop is CASSYSGTGLVNTEAFF. The CDR3 coding sequence is TGTGCCAGCAGTTACTCGGGGACAGGGCTAGTGAACACTGAAGCTTTCTTT.

This clonotype was detected a few times. The chain employs TRBV7-2 and TRBJ2-2; 7 bases are shared with TRBD2. The ends lost 4 bases at V and 5 bases at J; junction bases unmatched: 10. CDR1 and CDR2 from the germline V gene are SGHTA and FQGNSA. The CDR3 covers 16 residues. CDR3 in amino acids: CASSSGLNSWTGELFF. CDR3 in DNA: TGTGCCAGCAGCTCGGGACTAAACTCCTGGACCGGGGAGCTGTTTTTT. Looking up the rest from reference TRBV7-2 and TRBJ2-2 gives the full variable domain: GAGVSQSPSNKVTEKGKDVELRCDPISGHTALYWYRQSLGQGLEFLIYFQGNSAPDKSGLPSDRFSAERTGGSVSTLTIQRTQQEDSAVYLCASSSGLNSWTGELFFGEGSRLTVL.

The rearrangement joins TRBV14 to TRBJ1-6; TRBD1 might be the D (5 bases). The CDR3 runs 14 residues. The V gene lost 1 base and the J gene lost 14 bases, with 15 bases spanning the gap. In germline, CDR1 is SGHDN, CDR2 FVKESK. The CDR3 spells CASSQAGGEIALHF. The CDR3 DNA follows: TGTGCCAGCAGCCAAGCCGGGGGGGAAATAGCCCTCCACTTT.

The sample holds a few counts of this clonotype. The rearrangement links TRBV20-1 to TRBJ1-1; no firm D call. Germline CDR1 is DFQATT and CDR2 is SNEGSKA (reference sequence). Trimming took off 4 bases at V and 5 bases at J, with 8 bases between the two ends. There are 11 residues in the CDR3. CDR3 sequence: CSATWVTEAFF. DNA for the CDR3: TGCAGTGCTACCTGGGTTACTGAAGCTTTCTTT.

The table lists this clonotype with many counts. The chain carries TRBV2 and TRBJ2-7; TRBD1 or TRBD2 may be the D gene (5 bases each). Germline CDR1 reads SNHLY; CDR2 reads FYNNEI. Trimming left V 5 bases short and J 3 bases short, with 23 bases between. The CDR3 contains 17 residues. The CDR3 region has the DNA TGTGCCAGCAGTTCCACCCCGGGACGGATCCGCAGCTACGAGCAGTACTTC. The encoded protein is CASSSTPGRIRSYEQYF.

V gene TRBV12-3 or TRBV12-4 combines with J gene TRBJ2-1; 9 bases fit TRBD2. The V segment lost 3 bases and the J segment 5 bases; nucleotides outside the gene matches: 5. The CDR3 runs 15 residues. The CDR3 region has the DNA TGTGCCAGCAGTTTTCCCAGCGGGGGGCACAATGAGCAGTTCTTC. Its protein is CASSFPSGGHNEQFF.

The chain employs TRBV7-9 and TRBJ2-1, with D uncertain. The germline gives CDR1 SEHNR, CDR2 FQNEAQ (reference sequence). Trimming removed 3 bases from V and 4 bases from J, with 13 bases in between. This CDR3 contains 15 residues. CDR3 loop: CASSFVLLTYNEQFF. The CDR3 coding sequence is TGTGCCAGCAGCTTTGTCCTCCTAACTTACAATGAGCAGTTCTTC.

The chain joins TRBV5-1 to TRBJ2-5, with D possibly matching TRBD1 (6 bases). V was pared by 0 bases and J by 1 base, with 10 bases between. Germline V gene lookup returns CDR1 SGHRS and CDR2 YFSETQ. CDR3 length: 15 amino acids. The CDR3 loop is CASSLVQGLQETQYF. In DNA form, the CDR3 reads TGCGCCAGCAGCTTGGTACAGGGCCTCCAAGAGACCCAGTACTTC.

The chain carries TRBV15 and TRBJ2-2, with 9 positions matching TRBD2. The V segment lost 5 bases and the J segment 6 bases; nucleotides outside the gene matches: 7. This CDR3 is 15 amino acids long. Per germline, CDR1 LNHNV and CDR2 YYDKDF (reference sequence). The CDR3 DNA reads TGTGCCACCAGCCTTCGGACTAGCGCCGCCGGGGAGCTGTTTTTT. This sequence encodes CATSLRTSAAGELFF.

The sample holds a few counts of this clonotype. The chain carries TRBV6-1 and TRBJ2-2; D is possibly TRBD1 (6 bases). The CDR3 loop spans 13 amino acids. Germline CDR1 and CDR2: MNHNS and SASEGT. V was trimmed by 6 bases and J by 6 bases, leaving 11 bases between them. The CDR3 region is CASRPRGPGELFF. The CDR3 DNA reads TGTGCCAGCAGGCCCAGGGGTCCCGGGGAGCTGTTTTTT.

The chain uses TRBV2 and TRBJ2-7; D might be TRBD1 (6 bases). The germline V gene encodes CDR1 SNHLY and CDR2 FYNNEI. This CDR3 spans 15 amino acids. V gave up 2 bases and J gave up 6 bases, with 17 bases separating them. Written as DNA, the CDR3 is TGTGCCAGCAGTGAAACAGGGCCCATCGGGATCGAGCAGTACTTC. Translating it yields CASSETGPIGIEQYF.